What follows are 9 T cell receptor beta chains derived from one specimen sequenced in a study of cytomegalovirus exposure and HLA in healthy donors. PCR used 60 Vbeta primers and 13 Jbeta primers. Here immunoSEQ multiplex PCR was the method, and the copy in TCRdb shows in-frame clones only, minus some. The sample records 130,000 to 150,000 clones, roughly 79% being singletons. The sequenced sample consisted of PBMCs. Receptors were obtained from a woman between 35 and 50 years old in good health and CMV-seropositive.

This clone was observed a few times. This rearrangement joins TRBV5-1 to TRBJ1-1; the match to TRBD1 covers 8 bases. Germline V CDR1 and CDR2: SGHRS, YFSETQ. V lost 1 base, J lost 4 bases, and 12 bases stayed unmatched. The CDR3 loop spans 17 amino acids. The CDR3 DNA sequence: TGCGCCAGCAGCTTGAATCAAGGGTGGACAGGGCCCACTGAAGCTTTCTTT. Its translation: CASSLNQGWTGPTEAFF.

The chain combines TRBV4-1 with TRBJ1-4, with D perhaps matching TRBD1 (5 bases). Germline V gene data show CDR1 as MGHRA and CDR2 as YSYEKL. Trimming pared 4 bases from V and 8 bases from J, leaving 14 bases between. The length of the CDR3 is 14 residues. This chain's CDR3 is CASSPAGIEEKLFF. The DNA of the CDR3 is TGCGCCAGCAGCCCCGCAGGGATTGAGGAAAAACTGTTTTTT.

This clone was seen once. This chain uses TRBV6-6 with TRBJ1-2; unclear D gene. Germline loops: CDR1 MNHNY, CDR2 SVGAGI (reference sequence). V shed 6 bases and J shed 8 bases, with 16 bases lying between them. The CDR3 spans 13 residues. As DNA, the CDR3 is TGTGCCAGCAGACCTTGGCCGGGAGAGGGCTACACCTTC. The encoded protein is CASRPWPGEGYTF.

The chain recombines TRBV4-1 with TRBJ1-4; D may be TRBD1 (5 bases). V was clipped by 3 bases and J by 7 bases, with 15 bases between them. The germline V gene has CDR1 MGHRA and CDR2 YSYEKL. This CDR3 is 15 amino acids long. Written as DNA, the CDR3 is TGCGCCAGCAGCCAGCAGTCCCAAAGGGGTGAAAAACTGTTTTTT. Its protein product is CASSQQSQRGEKLFF.

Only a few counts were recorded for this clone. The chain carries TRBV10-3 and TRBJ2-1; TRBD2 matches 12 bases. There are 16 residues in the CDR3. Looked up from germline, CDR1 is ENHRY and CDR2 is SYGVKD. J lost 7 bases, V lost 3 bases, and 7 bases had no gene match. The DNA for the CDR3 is TGTGCCATCAGTGACCAACTAGCGGGGGGTGGAAATGAGCAGTTCTTC. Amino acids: CAISDQLAGGGNEQFF.

The CDR3 bases are TGTGCCAGCAGCCAAGTTCGGGGACGACAGGGGGCCGATGGCTACACCTTC. It translates to CASSQVRGRQGADGYTF. The J gene is TRBJ1-2, the V gene TRBV14, with 10 positions matching TRBD1. The germline CDR1 and CDR2 sequences are SGHDN and FVKESK. The CDR3 sequence is 17 residues long. The ends lost 1 base at V and 6 bases at J; junction bases unmatched: 11.

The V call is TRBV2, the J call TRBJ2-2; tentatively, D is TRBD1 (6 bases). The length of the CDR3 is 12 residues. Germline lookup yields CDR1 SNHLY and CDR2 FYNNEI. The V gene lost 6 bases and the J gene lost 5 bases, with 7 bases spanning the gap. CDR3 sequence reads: CASRGGTGELFF. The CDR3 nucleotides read TGTGCCAGCAGAGGGGGTACCGGGGAGCTGTTTTTT.

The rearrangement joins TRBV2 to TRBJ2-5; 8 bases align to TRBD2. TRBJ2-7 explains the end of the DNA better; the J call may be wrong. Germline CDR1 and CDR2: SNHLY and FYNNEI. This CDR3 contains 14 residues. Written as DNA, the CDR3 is TGTGCCAGCAGTTGGACTAGCTCCCTCAACGAGCAGTACTTC. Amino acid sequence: CASSWTSSLNEQYF.

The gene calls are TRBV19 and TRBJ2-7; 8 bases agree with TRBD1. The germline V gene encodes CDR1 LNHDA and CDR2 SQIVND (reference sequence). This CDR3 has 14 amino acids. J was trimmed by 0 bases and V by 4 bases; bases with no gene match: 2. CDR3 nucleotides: TGTGCCAGTAGTAGGGACAGGAGCTCCTACGAGCAGTACTTC. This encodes CASSRDRSSYEQYF.